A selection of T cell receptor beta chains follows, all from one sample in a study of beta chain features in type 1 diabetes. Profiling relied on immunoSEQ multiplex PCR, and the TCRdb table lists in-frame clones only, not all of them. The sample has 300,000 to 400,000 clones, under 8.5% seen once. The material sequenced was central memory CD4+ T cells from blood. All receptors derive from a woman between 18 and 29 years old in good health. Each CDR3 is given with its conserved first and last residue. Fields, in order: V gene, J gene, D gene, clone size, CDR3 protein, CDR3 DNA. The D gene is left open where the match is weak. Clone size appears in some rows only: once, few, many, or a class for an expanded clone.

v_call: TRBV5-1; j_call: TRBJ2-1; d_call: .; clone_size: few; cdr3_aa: CASSPGVSVFYNEQFF; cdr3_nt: TGCGCCAGCAGCCCTGGGGTCAGCGTTTTCTACAATGAGCAGTTCTTC
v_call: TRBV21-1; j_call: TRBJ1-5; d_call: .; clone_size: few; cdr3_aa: CASSLPRQGALSIANQPQHF; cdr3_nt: TGTGCCAGCAGCCTCCCCCGTCAGGGGGCTTTGAGTATAGCAAATCAGCCCCAGCATTTT
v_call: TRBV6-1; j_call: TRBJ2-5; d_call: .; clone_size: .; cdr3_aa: CASSRGRAQETQYF; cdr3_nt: TGTGCCAGCAGTAGGGGACGGGCTCAAGAGACCCAGTACTTC
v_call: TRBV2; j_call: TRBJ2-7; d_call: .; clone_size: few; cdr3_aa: CASSGGGPYEQYF; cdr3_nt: TGTGCCAGCAGTGGAGGGGGACCCTACGAGCAGTACTTC
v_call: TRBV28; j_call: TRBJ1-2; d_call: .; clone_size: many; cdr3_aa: CASKVGPRGYTF; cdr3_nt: TGTGCCAGCAAGGTGGGCCCTCGGGGCTACACCTTC
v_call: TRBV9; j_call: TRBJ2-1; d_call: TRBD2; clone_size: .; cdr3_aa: CASRGGSGYNEQFF; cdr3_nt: TGTGCCAGCAGAGGCGGGAGTGGCTACAATGAGCAGTTCTTC
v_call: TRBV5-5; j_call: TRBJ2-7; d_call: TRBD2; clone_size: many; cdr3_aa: CASSLKPSGSSSAYEQYF; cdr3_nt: TGTGCCAGCAGCTTGAAGCCTAGCGGGAGCTCCAGTGCTTACGAGCAGTACTTC
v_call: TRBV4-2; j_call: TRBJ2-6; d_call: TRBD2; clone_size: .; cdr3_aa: CASSPVTSGRSGANVLTF; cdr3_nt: TGTGCCAGCAGCCCAGTGACTAGCGGGAGATCCGGGGCCAACGTCCTGACTTTC
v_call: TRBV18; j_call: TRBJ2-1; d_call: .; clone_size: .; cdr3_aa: CASSPGRSSYNEQFF; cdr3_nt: TGTGCCAGCTCACCGGGTAGATCCTCCTACAATGAGCAGTTCTTC
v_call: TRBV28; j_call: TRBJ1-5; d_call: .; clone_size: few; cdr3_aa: CASSFSGGENQPQHF; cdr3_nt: TGTGCCAGCAGTTTTTCGGGGGGCGAGAATCAGCCCCAGCATTTT
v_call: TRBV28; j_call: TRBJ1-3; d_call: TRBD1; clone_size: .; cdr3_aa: CASSLFGQGFSGNTIYF; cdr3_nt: TGTGCCAGCAGTTTATTCGGACAGGGGTTTTCTGGAAACACCATATATTTT
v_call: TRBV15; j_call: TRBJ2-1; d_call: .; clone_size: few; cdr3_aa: CATSRDRTGINEQFF; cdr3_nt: TGTGCCACCAGCAGAGACCGGACTGGGATTAATGAGCAGTTCTTC
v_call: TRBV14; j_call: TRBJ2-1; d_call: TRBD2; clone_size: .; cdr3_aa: CASSQAPGREGRYNEQFF; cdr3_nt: TGTGCCAGCAGCCAAGCCCCTGGCCGGGAGGGCCGTTATAATGAGCAGTTCTTC
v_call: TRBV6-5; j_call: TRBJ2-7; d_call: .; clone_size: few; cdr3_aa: CASSYSFLDAYEQYF; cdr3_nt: TGTGCCAGCAGTTACTCTTTCCTCGATGCCTACGAGCAGTACTTC
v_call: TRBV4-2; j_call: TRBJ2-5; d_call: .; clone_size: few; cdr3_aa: CASSQDLETQYF; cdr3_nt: TGTGCCAGCAGCCAAGATCTAGAGACCCAGTACTTC
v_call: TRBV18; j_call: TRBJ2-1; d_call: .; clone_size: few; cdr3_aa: CASSPRAGGTGSYNEQFF; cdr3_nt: TGTGCCAGCTCACCACGGGCTGGGGGGACCGGCTCCTACAATGAGCAGTTCTTC
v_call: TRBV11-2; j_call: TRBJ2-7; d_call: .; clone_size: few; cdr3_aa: CASSPSYEQYF; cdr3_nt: TGTGCCAGCAGCCCCTCCTACGAGCAGTACTTC
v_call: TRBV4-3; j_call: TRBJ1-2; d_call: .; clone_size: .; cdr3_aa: CASSQEKFGYTF; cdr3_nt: TGCGCCAGCAGCCAAGAAAAGTTCGGCTACACCTTC
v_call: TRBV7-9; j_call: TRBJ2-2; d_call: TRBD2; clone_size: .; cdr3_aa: CASRRTSGRSGELFF; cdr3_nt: TGTGCCAGCAGAAGGACTAGCGGGAGATCCGGGGAGCTGTTTTTT
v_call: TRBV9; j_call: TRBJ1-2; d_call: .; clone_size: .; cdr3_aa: CASSASAQGRNYYGYTF; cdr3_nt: TGTGCCAGCAGCGCTTCAGCACAGGGTCGAAACTACTATGGCTACACCTTC
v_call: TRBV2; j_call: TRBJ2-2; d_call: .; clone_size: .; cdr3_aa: CASSVLDTGELFF; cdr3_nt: TGTGCCAGCAGTGTATTAGACACCGGGGAGCTGTTTTTT
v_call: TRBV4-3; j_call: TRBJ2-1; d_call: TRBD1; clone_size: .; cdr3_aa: CASSPSQTGMSEQFF; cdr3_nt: TGCGCCAGCAGCCCATCCCAGACAGGGATGAGTGAGCAGTTCTTC
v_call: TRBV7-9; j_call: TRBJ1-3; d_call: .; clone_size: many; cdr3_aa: CASSPTRDSYSGNTIYF; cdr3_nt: TGTGCCAGCAGCCCCACCCGAGACAGCTACTCTGGAAACACCATATATTTT
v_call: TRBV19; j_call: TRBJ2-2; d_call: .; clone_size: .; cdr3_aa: CASSIRDRGTGELFF; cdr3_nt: TGTGCCAGTAGTATAAGAGACAGAGGCACCGGGGAGCTGTTTTTT
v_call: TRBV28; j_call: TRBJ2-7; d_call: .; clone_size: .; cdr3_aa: CASSLFGQGPYEQYF; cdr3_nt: TGTGCCAGCAGTTTATTCGGTCAGGGGCCCTACGAGCAGTACTTC
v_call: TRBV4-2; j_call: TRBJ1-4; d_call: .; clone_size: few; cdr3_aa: CASSQGGTNEKLFF; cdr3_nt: TGTGCCAGCAGCCAAGGGGGAACTAATGAAAAACTGTTTTTT
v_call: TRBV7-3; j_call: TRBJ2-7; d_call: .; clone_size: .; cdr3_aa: CASTLYEQYF; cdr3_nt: TGTGCCAGCACCCTCTACGAGCAGTACTTC
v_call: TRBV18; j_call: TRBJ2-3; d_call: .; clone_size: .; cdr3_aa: CASSPGVRADTQYF; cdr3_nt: TGTGCCAGCTCACCAGGGGTGAGAGCAGATACGCAGTATTTT
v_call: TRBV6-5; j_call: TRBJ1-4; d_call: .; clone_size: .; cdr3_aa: CASRLGPKEKLFF; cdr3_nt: TGTGCCAGCAGACTTGGACCAAAAGAAAAACTGTTTTTT
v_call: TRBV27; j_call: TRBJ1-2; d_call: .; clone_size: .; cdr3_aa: CASSLSLRGSHTF; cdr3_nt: TGTGCCAGCAGTTTATCCCTTCGGGGGTCCCACACCTTC
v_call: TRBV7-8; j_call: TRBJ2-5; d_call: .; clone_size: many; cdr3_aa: CASSFSETQYF; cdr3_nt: TGTGCCAGCAGCTTCTCCGAAACCCAGTACTTC
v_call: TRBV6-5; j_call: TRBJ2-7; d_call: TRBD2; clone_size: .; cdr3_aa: CAIRLAANYEQYF; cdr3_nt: TGTGCCATACGACTAGCGGCGAACTACGAGCAGTACTTC
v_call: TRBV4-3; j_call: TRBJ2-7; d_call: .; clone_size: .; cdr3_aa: CASSQEGSVVQYF; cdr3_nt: TGCGCCAGCAGCCAAGAGGGTTCGGTGGTGCAGTACTTC
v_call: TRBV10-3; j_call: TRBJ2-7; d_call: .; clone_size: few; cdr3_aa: CAISELLTYEQYF; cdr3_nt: TGTGCCATCAGTGAGCTCCTTACCTACGAGCAGTACTTC
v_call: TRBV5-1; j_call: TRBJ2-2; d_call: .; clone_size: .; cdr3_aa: CASSDRDHTGELFF; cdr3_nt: TGCGCCAGCAGCGACCGGGACCACACCGGGGAGCTGTTTTTT
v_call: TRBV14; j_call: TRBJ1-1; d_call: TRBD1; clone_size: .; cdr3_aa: CASSHLQGDTEAFF; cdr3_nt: TGTGCCAGCAGCCACCTACAGGGGGACACTGAAGCTTTCTTT
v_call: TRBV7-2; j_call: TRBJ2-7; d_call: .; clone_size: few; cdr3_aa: CASSTNYGGISEQYF; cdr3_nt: TGTGCCAGCAGTACCAACTACGGAGGTATCTCCGAGCAGTACTTC
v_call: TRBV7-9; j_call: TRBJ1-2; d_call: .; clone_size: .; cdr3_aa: CASSLQQGLGYGYTF; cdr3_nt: TGTGCCAGCAGCCTCCAACAGGGACTTGGCTATGGCTACACCTTC
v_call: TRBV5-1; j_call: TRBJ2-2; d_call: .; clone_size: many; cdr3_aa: CASSLAWGTGELFF; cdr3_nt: TGCGCCAGCAGCTTGGCCTGGGGGACCGGGGAGCTGTTTTTT
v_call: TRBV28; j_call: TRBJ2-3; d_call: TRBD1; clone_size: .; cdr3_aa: CASSPPGQGLSGTDTQYF; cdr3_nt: TGTGCCAGCAGTCCGCCGGGACAGGGTCTCTCTGGCACAGATACGCAGTATTTT
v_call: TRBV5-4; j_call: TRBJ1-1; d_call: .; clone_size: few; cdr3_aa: CASSLGFRDPKPTEAFF; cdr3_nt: TGTGCCAGCAGCTTGGGTTTCCGTGACCCCAAACCCACTGAAGCTTTCTTT
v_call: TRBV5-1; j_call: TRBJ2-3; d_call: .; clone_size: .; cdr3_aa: CASSFDSPTDTQYF; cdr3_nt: TGCGCCAGCAGCTTTGACTCACCCACAGATACGCAGTATTTT
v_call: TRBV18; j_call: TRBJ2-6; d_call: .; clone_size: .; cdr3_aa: CASSPSGSGANVLTF; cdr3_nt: TGTGCCAGCTCACCATCCGGCTCTGGGGCCAACGTCCTGACTTTC
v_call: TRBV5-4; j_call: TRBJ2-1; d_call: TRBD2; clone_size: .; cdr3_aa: CASSWGLAGNNEQFF; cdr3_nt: TGTGCCAGCAGCTGGGGACTAGCGGGAAACAATGAGCAGTTCTTC
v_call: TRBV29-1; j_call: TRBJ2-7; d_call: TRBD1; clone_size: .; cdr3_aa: CSVIPGQASYEQYF; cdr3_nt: TGCAGCGTCATTCCGGGACAGGCCTCCTACGAGCAGTACTTC
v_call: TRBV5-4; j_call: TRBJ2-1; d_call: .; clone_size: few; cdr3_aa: CASSSPGRVYNEQFF; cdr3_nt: TGTGCCAGCAGCTCTCCCGGTCGAGTTTACAATGAGCAGTTCTTC
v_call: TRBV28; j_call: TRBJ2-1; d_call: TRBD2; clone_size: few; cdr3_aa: CASRSTLSGRGYNEQFF; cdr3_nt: TGTGCCAGCAGATCGACCCTCAGCGGGAGGGGCTACAATGAGCAGTTCTTC
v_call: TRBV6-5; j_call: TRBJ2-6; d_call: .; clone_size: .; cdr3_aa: CASSWRPSSGANVLTF; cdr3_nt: TGTGCCAGCAGTTGGAGGCCTAGCTCTGGGGCCAACGTCCTGACTTTC
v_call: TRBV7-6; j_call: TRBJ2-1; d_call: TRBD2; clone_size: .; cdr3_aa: CASSLAGLVNEQFF; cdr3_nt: TGTGCCAGCAGCTTAGCGGGACTAGTCAATGAGCAGTTCTTC
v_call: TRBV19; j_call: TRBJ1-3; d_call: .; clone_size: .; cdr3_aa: CASTASGNTIYF; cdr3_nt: TGTGCCAGTACAGCCTCTGGAAACACCATATATTTT
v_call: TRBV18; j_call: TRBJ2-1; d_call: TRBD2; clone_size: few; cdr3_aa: CASSPPSGMRNEQFF; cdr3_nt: TGTGCCAGCTCACCACCGAGCGGGATGAGAAATGAGCAGTTCTTC
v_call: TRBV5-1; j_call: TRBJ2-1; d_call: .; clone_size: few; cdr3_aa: CASSFSLGWNNEQFF; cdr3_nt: TGCGCCAGCAGCTTCAGTCTGGGGTGGAACAATGAGCAGTTCTTC
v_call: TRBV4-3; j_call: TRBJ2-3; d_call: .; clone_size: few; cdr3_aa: CASSQDVGAPDTQYF; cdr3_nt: TGCGCCAGCAGCCAAGACGTCGGGGCCCCAGATACGCAGTATTTT
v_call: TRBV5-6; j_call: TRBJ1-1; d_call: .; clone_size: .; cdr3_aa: CASSLLMNTEAFF; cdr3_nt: TGTGCCAGCAGCTTGCTTATGAACACTGAAGCTTTCTTT
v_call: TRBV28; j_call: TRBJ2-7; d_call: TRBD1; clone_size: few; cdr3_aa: CASSSSGTASYEQYF; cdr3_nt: TGTGCCAGCAGTTCCTCCGGGACAGCGAGCTACGAGCAGTACTTC